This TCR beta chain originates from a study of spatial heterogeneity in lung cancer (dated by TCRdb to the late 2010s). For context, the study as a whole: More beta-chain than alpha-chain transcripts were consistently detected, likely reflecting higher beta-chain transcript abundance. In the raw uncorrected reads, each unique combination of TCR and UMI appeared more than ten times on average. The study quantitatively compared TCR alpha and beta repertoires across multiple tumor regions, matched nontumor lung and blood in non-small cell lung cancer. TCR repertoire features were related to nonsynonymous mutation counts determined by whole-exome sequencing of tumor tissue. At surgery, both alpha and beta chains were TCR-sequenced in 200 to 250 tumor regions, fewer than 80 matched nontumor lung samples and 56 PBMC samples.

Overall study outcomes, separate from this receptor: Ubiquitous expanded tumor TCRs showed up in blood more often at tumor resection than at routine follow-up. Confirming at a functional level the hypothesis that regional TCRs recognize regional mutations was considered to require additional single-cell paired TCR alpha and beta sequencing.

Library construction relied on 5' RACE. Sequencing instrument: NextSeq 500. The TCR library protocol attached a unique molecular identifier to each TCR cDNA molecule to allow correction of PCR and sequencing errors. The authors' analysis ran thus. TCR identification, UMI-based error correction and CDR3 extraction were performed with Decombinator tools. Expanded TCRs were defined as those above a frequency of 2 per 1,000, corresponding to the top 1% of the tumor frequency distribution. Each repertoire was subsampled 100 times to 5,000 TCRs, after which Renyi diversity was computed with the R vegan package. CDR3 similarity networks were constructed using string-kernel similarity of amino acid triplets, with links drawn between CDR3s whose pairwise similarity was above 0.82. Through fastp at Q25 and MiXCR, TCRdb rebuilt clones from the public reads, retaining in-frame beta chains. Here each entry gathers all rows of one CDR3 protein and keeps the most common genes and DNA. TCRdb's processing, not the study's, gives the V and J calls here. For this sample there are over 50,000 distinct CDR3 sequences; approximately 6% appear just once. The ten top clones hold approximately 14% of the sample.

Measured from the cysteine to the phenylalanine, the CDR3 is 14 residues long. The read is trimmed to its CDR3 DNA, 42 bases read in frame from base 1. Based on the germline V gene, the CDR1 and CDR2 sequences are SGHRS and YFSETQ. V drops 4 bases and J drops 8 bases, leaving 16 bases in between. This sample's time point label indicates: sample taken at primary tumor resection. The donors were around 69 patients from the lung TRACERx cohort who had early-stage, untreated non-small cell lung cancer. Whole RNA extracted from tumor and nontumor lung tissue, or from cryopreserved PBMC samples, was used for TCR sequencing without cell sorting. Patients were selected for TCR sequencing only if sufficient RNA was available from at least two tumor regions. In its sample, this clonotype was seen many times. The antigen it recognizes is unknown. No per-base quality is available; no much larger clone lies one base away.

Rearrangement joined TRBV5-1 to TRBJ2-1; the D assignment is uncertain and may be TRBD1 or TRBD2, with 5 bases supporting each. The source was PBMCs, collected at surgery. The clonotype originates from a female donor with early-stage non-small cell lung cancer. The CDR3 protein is CASSPGRGRDEQFF. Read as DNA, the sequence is TGCGCCAGCAGCCCGGGACGAGGAAGGGATGAGCAGTTCTTC.